These T cell receptor beta chains were read from a single sample in a study of blood T cell repertoires in COVID-19. TCRdb's copy holds only in-frame clones and misses some; the assay was immunoSEQ multiplex PCR. The data show around 150,000 clones, under 90% seen once. The sequenced sample consisted of PBMCs or T cells enriched from blood (not recorded which). These receptors all stem from a woman aged 60-75 years who had recovered from COVID-19. Both conserved end residues are part of each CDR3. A D gene is named only where the DNA matches it firmly. Size is omitted from some rows. Given values are once, few, many or a class for expanded clones.

few	TRBJ2-7	TRBV19	TRBD1	CASSADRVSSYEQYF	TGTGCCAGTAGTGCTGACAGGGTCAGCTCCTACGAGCAGTACTTC
NA	TRBJ1-5	TRBV19	TRBD1	CASSIKTGSGNQPQHF	TGTGCCAGTAGTATAAAGACAGGGAGTGGAAATCAGCCCCAGCATTTT
NA	TRBJ2-7	TRBV4-1	NA	CASSQEVVGRSSYEQYF	TGCGCCAGCAGCCAAGAGGTGGTAGGCCGGAGCTCCTACGAGCAGTACTTC
NA	TRBJ2-1	TRBV27	TRBD2	CASSLRAGGHNEQFF	TGTGCCAGCAGTTTAAGAGCGGGGGGGCACAATGAGCAGTTCTTC
NA	TRBJ2-7	TRBV11-2	TRBD1	CASSSTGTGNPYEQYF	TGTGCCAGCAGCTCGACCGGGACAGGGAATCCCTACGAGCAGTACTTC
NA	TRBJ1-2	TRBV6-5	NA	CATRLMTNYGYTF	TGTGCCACACGACTAATGACTAACTATGGCTACACCTTC
NA	TRBJ1-5	TRBV7-2	NA	CASSGWNGQPQHF	TGTGCCAGCAGCGGATGGAACGGGCAGCCCCAGCATTTT
NA	TRBJ2-3	TRBV9	TRBD2	CATQRLAGDPIQYF	TGTGCCACTCAAAGACTAGCGGGGGACCCCATACAGTATTTT
NA	TRBJ1-2	TRBV29-1	TRBD1	CSFRQGAINYGYTF	TGCAGCTTTAGACAGGGGGCGATTAACTATGGCTACACCTTC
few	TRBJ1-5	TRBV9	NA	CASSWSILVMGLDSPPQHF	NA
NA	TRBJ2-5	TRBV3-1/TRBV3-2	NA	CASSPTVQETQYF	TGTGCCAGCAGCCCTACGGTCCAAGAGACCCAGTACTTC
NA	TRBJ1-6	TRBV19	NA	CASSISGYNSPLHF	TGTGCCAGTAGTATATCCGGCTATAATTCACCCCTCCACTTT
few	TRBJ2-2	TRBV11-3	NA	CASSQTRDGELFF	TGTGCCAGCAGCCAAACCCGGGACGGGGAGCTGTTTTTT
NA	TRBJ1-5	TRBV12-3/TRBV12-4	NA	CASSWRDNQPQHF	TGTGCCAGCAGCTGGAGGGACAATCAGCCCCAGCATTTT
NA	TRBJ1-5	TRBV4-1	NA	CASSQESGLNQPQHF	TGCGCCAGCAGCCAAGAAAGCGGGCTAAATCAGCCCCAGCATTTT
NA	TRBJ2-5	TRBV11-2	NA	CASSFAGRKETQYF	TGTGCCAGCAGCTTCGCGGGACGAAAAGAGACCCAGTACTTC
NA	TRBJ1-2	TRBV10-3	NA	CAISEYETGNNYGYTF	TGTGCCATCAGTGAGTATGAGACGGGGAATAACTATGGCTACACCTTC
NA	TRBJ2-5	TRBV27	TRBD2	CASSLAGSETQYF	TGTGCCAGCAGCTTAGCGGGGTCGGAGACCCAGTACTTC
NA	TRBJ1-1	TRBV7-8	TRBD1	CASSEKTGGKGAFF	TGTGCCAGCAGCGAGAAGACAGGGGGGAAGGGAGCTTTCTTT
NA	TRBJ2-7	TRBV19	NA	CASSKDYRYEQYF	TGTGCCAGTAGCAAAGACTATAGATACGAGCAGTACTTC
NA	TRBJ2-7	TRBV3-1/TRBV3-2	TRBD1	CASSPGQAGEQYF	TGTGCCAGCAGCCCCGGACAGGCGGGCGAGCAGTACTTC
NA	TRBJ2-3	TRBV30	NA	CAWSVDGVSTDTQYF	TGTGCCTGGAGTGTAGACGGAGTTAGCACAGATACGCAGTATTTT
NA	TRBJ1-4	TRBV4-2	NA	CASSQVADINEKLFF	TGTGCCAGCAGCCAAGTGGCTGACATTAATGAAAAACTGTTTTTT
NA	TRBJ1-6	TRBV7-2	TRBD1	CASSWDRDSPLHF	TGTGCCAGCAGCTGGGACAGAGATTCACCCCTCCACTTT
NA	TRBJ1-6	TRBV12-5	TRBD1	CASGLSRAGTGNSPLHF	TGTGCTAGTGGTTTGAGCAGAGCCGGGACAGGGAATTCACCCCTCCACTTT
NA	TRBJ1-5	TRBV24-1	NA	CATSDLSGPQHF	TGTGCCACCAGTGATTTGTCAGGTCCCCAGCATTTT
NA	TRBJ2-5	TRBV10-3	NA	CAISEAYQETQYF	TGTGCCATCAGTGAGGCGTATCAAGAGACCCAGTACTTC
NA	TRBJ1-3	TRBV2	NA	CASSDRVEGNTIYF	TGTGCCAGCAGTGACAGGGTCGAAGGAAACACCATATATTTT
NA	TRBJ1-2	TRBV9	NA	CASSVVGAGYTF	TGTGCCAGCAGCGTAGTGGGGGCTGGCTACACCTTC
NA	TRBJ1-1	TRBV18	TRBD1	CASSPPGQLAGGTEAFF	TGTGCCAGCTCACCACCGGGACAGTTGGCGGGGGGCACTGAAGCTTTCTTT
NA	TRBJ2-4	TRBV30	TRBD1	CAFTGDQNIQYF	TGTGCCTTTACAGGGGACCAAAACATTCAGTACTTC